These 19 T cell receptor beta chains were sequenced from one sample in a study of blood T cell repertoires in COVID-19. Assay used: immunoSEQ multiplex PCR; TCRdb lists only in-frame clones, some missing. The sample yields some 150,000 clones, approximately 90% seen once. Sequenced material: peripheral blood. The receptor set was obtained from a man aged 55 to 70 with active or convalescent COVID-19.

V and J are TRBV5-8 and TRBJ1-1, with 8 positions matching TRBD1. This CDR3 comprises 16 residues. Per the germline V gene, CDR1 is SGHTS and CDR2 is YDEGEE. With 0 bases clipped from V and 2 bases from J, the junction kept 6 bases outside the gene matches. CDR3 residues: CASSLGQGPINTEAFF. CDR3 DNA: TGTGCCAGCAGCTTGGGACAGGGGCCGATCAACACTGAAGCTTTCTTT.

The chain recombines TRBV28 with TRBJ2-2; 8 nucleotides match TRBD2. The V gene end was trimmed by 4 bases and the J gene end by 5 bases; junction bases not matched to a gene: 6. Germline CDR1 reads MDHEN; CDR2 reads SYDVKM. There are 15 residues in the CDR3. The CDR3 nucleotides read TGTGCCAGCAGTTCTTGGACTAGCCTTACCGGGGAGCTGTTTTTT. Its translation is CASSSWTSLTGELFF.

This clone appeared once. The V gene is TRBV18, the J gene TRBJ2-2; 7 bases fit TRBD1. This CDR3 comprises 13 residues. V lost 4 bases, J lost 4 bases, and 0 bases stayed unmatched. Germline-derived CDR1 and CDR2 are KGHSH and LQKENI. DNA for the CDR3: TGTGCCAGCTCACGGGACAGCACCGGGGAGCTGTTTTTT. Translating gives CASSRDSTGELFF.

This clone came up once. The V call is TRBV9, the J call TRBJ2-6; 15 bases are shared with TRBD2. The ends lost 3 bases at V and 1 base at J; junction bases unmatched: 2. There are 18 residues in the CDR3. The germline V gene encodes CDR1 SGDLS and CDR2 YYNGEE. DNA for the CDR3: TGTGCCAGCAGCGAGGGACTAGCGGGGGGATCTGGGGCCAACGTCCTGACTTTC. It codes for CASSEGLAGGSGANVLTF.

The chain has TRBV6-5 and TRBJ1-1; D is unresolved. The CDR3 runs to 14 residues. CDR1 and CDR2 (germline): MNHEY, SVGAGI. Trimming shortened V by 6 bases and J by 4 bases, and 15 bases separated the two germline ends. The CDR3 sequence: CASRSEGWATEAFF. DNA for the CDR3: TGTGCCAGCAGAAGTGAGGGTTGGGCCACTGAAGCTTTCTTT.

The genes are TRBV3-1 (or the pseudogene TRBV3-2) and TRBJ1-2; D perhaps matches TRBD1 (5 bases). There are 14 residues in the CDR3. Trimming cost V 4 bases and J 3 bases, with 12 bases left between them. From germline, CDR1 is LGHDT and CDR2 YNNKEL (reference sequence). The chain's CDR3 is CASSLQGSDYGYTF. Here the CDR3 DNA reads TGTGCCAGCAGCCTCCAGGGAAGCGACTATGGCTACACCTTC.

The V gene is TRBV10-3, the J gene TRBJ2-3, with 8 bases matching TRBD1. The CDR3 totals 15 residues. Germline CDR1 ENHRY, CDR2 SYGVKD. V was clipped by 4 bases and J by 2 bases; unmatched bases: 5. CDR3 amino acids: CAISADRGFTDTQYF. CDR3 nucleotides: TGTGCCATCAGTGCAGACAGGGGATTCACAGATACGCAGTATTTT.

The V and J genes are TRBV28 and TRBJ1-5; D remains unclear. This CDR3 comprises 13 residues. Trimming shortened V by 2 bases and J by 7 bases, and 9 bases separated the two germline ends. Germline V gives CDR1 MDHEN, CDR2 SYDVKM. The CDR3 DNA follows: TGTGCCAGCAGTTTACCGGTCTACCAGCCCCAGCATTTT. Translation gives CASSLPVYQPQHF.

The genes are TRBV19 and TRBJ2-1; TRBD1 aligns across 9 bases. V shed 8 bases and J 8 bases; nucleotides not matched to a gene: 10. The V gene's germline CDR1 is LNHDA and CDR2 SQIVND (reference sequence). This CDR3 spans 14 amino acids. The CDR3 coding sequence is TGTGCCAGTGCCGGGACAGGGCTTTGGTATGAGCAGTTCTTC. Translating it yields CASAGTGLWYEQFF.

CDR3 DNA sequence: TGTGCCAGCAGCTTGGAGGGGGGGCCCCTCAATGAGCAGTTCTTC. Amino acid sequence: CASSLEGGPLNEQFF. This chain uses TRBV5-4 with TRBJ2-1, with D tentatively TRBD2 (7 bases). Deletions cut 0 bases from V and 6 bases from J, with 13 bases between. Germline CDR1 is SGHNT and CDR2 is YYREEE (reference sequence). This CDR3 is 15 amino acids long.

This clone has more than one count but fewer than ten. This sequence joins TRBV4-2 and TRBJ1-1; perhaps TRBD1 as D (6 bases). Trimming cost V 0 bases and J 1 base, with 12 bases left between them. The germline CDR1 and CDR2 sequences are LGHNA and YNFKEQ. The CDR3 spans 16 residues. Here the CDR3 DNA reads TGTGCCAGCAGCCAAGAGGGTCAGGGACAGAACACTGAAGCTTTCTTT. Amino acids: CASSQEGQGQNTEAFF.

This clone occurred once. The rearrangement uses TRBV10-3 and TRBJ2-5, with D possibly TRBD2 on 7 matching bases. The CDR3 consists of 14 residues. Germline V gene data show CDR1 as ENHRY and CDR2 as SYGVKD. V lost 6 bases and J 5 bases, leaving 16 bases between the germline ends. The DNA of the CDR3 is TGTGCCATCAGGGGGGCGGGGGCCCACGAGACCCAGTACTTC. It encodes CAIRGAGAHETQYF.

This clone was found once. In nucleotides, the CDR3 is TGTGCCAGCAGCCCCGGACTAGCGGCCTACAATGAGCAGTTCTTC. Translating it yields CASSPGLAAYNEQFF. The rearrangement joins TRBV7-6 to TRBJ2-1; 10 bases are shared with TRBD2. J lost 2 bases, V lost 5 bases, and 3 bases had no gene match. The CDR3 contains 15 residues. Per germline, CDR1 SGHVS and CDR2 FNYEAQ.

V gene TRBV13 combines with J gene TRBJ2-1, with D possibly being TRBD1 (6 bases). The CDR3 has 13 amino acids. V lost 5 bases to trimming and J lost 5 bases, with 10 bases between them. From germline, CDR1 is PRHDT and CDR2 FYEKMQ (reference sequence). The CDR3, as DNA: TGTGCCAGCAGCCAGGACAGAGACAATGAGCAGTTCTTC. As protein: CASSQDRDNEQFF. The full variable domain, with the rest looked up from reference TRBV13 and TRBJ2-1, is AAGVIQSPRHLIKEKRETATLKCYPIPRHDTVYWYQQGPGQDPQFLISFYEKMQSDKGSIPDRFSAQQFSDYHSELNMSSLELGDSALYFCASSQDRDNEQFFGPGTRLTVL.

The J gene is TRBJ2-3, the V gene TRBV6-2 or TRBV6-3; 7 bases fit TRBD2. This CDR3 spans 18 amino acids. Germline CDR1 MNHEY, CDR2 SVGEGT. V dropped 2 bases and J dropped 2; count of bases not matched to a gene: 13. The DNA for the CDR3 is TGTGCCAGCAGTTACCCCACTCGGGCTAGCGGTACCACAGATACGCAGTATTTT. This sequence encodes CASSYPTRASGTTDTQYF.

In regard to this clone: The same CDR3 also results from other DNA sequences found in this sample. The rearrangement uses TRBV15 and TRBJ2-7, with D unresolved. This CDR3 has 12 residues. CDR1 and CDR2 from the germline V gene are LNHNV and YYDKDF (reference sequence). The ends were cut back, 1 base at V and 3 bases at J, with 4 bases in the middle. CDR3 region: CATSRADYEQYF. CDR3 coding DNA: TGTGCCACCAGCAGAGCAGACTACGAGCAGTACTTC.

CDR3 loop: CAISESMTGGQPQHF. The DNA of the CDR3 is TGTGCCATCAGTGAGTCCATGACAGGGGGTCAGCCCCAGCATTTT. V and J are TRBV10-3 and TRBJ1-5; 9 nucleotides agree with TRBD1. With V trimmed by 0 bases and J by 6 bases, 3 bases remained unmatched. This CDR3 region has 15 residues. CDR1 is ENHRY and CDR2 is SYGVKD in the germline V gene.

The CDR3 spells CARDREEDEKLFF. CDR3 coding DNA: TGTGCCAGGGACAGGGAGGAGGATGAAAAACTGTTTTTT. The rearrangement uses TRBV6-4 and TRBJ1-4; 8 bases agree with TRBD1. This CDR3 is 13 amino acids long. V lost 9 bases and J lost 6; bases outside the gene matches: 6. The V gene's germline CDR1 is MRHNA and CDR2 SNTAGT.

This clone was observed a few times. The V gene is TRBV7-2, the J gene TRBJ2-7; 7 nucleotides match TRBD2. The trim removed 2 bases at V and 1 base at J, leaving 5 bases unmatched. Looked up from germline, CDR1 is SGHTA and CDR2 is FQGNSA. The CDR3 runs to 15 residues. CDR3 bases: TGTGCCAGCAGCTTAAGCCAGCGGGAATCCTACGAGCAGTACTTC. Its translation is CASSLSQRESYEQYF.